Listed here are 31 T cell receptor beta chains from one sample, sequenced in a study of OX40 agonist ivuxolimab in advanced cancers. The repertoire was sequenced with immunoSEQ multiplex PCR; TCRdb's copy has only in-frame clones and lacks some. The data contain about 72,000 clones, roughly 80% of them singletons. The source material was CD4+ or CD8+ T cells sorted from blood, sampled in a trial of the OX40 agonist ivuxolimab. The receptors originated from an adult with an advanced solid tumor such as melanoma, head and neck, liver or kidney cancer.

The rearrangement joins TRBV2 to TRBJ2-1; D is unresolved. V was shortened by 3 bases and J by 3 bases, with 3 bases between the two germline ends. CDR3 size: 12 residues. Germline-derived CDR1 and CDR2 are SNHLY and FYNNEI. CDR3 residues: CASSDGYNEQFF. The CDR3 DNA is TGTGCCAGCAGTGACGGCTACAATGAGCAGTTCTTC.

This clone was observed a single time. This chain uses TRBV7-2 with TRBJ1-4; no firm D call. V was trimmed by 2 bases and J by 0 bases, leaving 7 bases between them. CDR1 is SGHTA, CDR2 FQGNSA, per germline. The CDR3 is made up of 15 amino acids. CDR3: CASSLSLATNEKLFF. The CDR3 nucleotides read TGTGCCAGCAGCTTATCCCTTGCAACTAATGAAAAACTGTTTTTT.

J is TRBJ1-1 and V is TRBV25-1; weak D call: TRBD1 (6 bases). In germline, CDR1 is MGHDK, CDR2 SYGVNS. This CDR3 region has 11 residues. V was pared by 8 bases and J by 13 bases, with 17 bases between. Here the CDR3 DNA reads TGTGCCAGCCGGGACACCGGAAGACTTTTCTTT. Translated, it gives CASRDTGRLFF. Full variable domain (remainder filled in from reference TRBV25-1 and TRBJ1-1): EADIYQTPRYLVIGTGKKITLECSQTMGHDKMYWYQQDPGMELHLIHYSYGVNSTEKGDLSSESTVSRIRTEHFPLTLESARPSHTSQYLCASRDTGRLFFGQGTRLTVV.

This clone was observed a few times. V is TRBV19 and J is TRBJ1-4; D gene unclear. Germline values: CDR1 LNHDA, CDR2 SQIVND (reference sequence). The V end was cut by 3 bases, the J end by 4 bases, with 6 bases between. CDR3 length equals 13 residues. This CDR3 reads CASSIWINEKLFF. DNA for the CDR3: TGTGCCAGTAGTATTTGGATTAATGAAAAACTGTTTTTT.

The J gene is TRBJ2-3, the V gene TRBV5-1, with 10 nucleotides matching TRBD2. J lost 5 bases, V lost 4 bases, and 10 bases had no gene match. The length of the CDR3 is 16 residues. Germline V gene sequence: CDR1 SGHRS, CDR2 YFSETQ. The chain's CDR3 is CASSPSTSGVGDTQYF. CDR3 in DNA: TGCGCCAGCAGCCCCTCTACTAGCGGGGTGGGAGATACGCAGTATTTT.

The J gene is TRBJ1-4, the V gene TRBV7-2; 8 bases align to TRBD1. Germline assignment: CDR1 SGHTA and CDR2 FQGNSA. The CDR3 has 14 residues. Trimming at V came to 5 bases and at J to 8 bases, leaving 7 bases not matched to a gene. In DNA, the CDR3 is TGTGCCAGCAGCGACGACAGGGGCAACGAAAAACTGTTTTTT. The encoded protein is CASSDDRGNEKLFF.

This chain connects TRBV7-9 to TRBJ1-2; 7 bases map to TRBD1. The J segment lost 6 bases and the V segment lost 2 bases, leaving 6 bases of the junction unmatched. Germline-derived CDR1 and CDR2 are SEHNR and FQNEAQ (reference sequence). The CDR3 length is 14 residues. CDR3 sequence (DNA): TGTGCCAGCAGCTTACTCGACAGGGCACATGGCTACACCTTC. This translates into CASSLLDRAHGYTF.

This clone was picked up a small number of times. The germline gene is not matched at one end of the junction; a read error may be the cause. The chain is built from TRBV7-7 and TRBJ2-1; 12 positions match TRBD2. The CDR3 has 20 amino acids. CDR1 and CDR2 (germline): SSHAT, FNYEAQ (reference sequence). For the CDR3, the DNA is TGTGCTAGCAGCTTACGACCACTAGCGGGGGGAAGTCAATTCTACAATGAGCAGTTCTTC. It encodes CASSLRPLAGGSQFYNEQFF. The variable domain in full, completed from reference TRBV7-7 and TRBJ2-1, reads GAGVSQSPRYKVTKRGQDVTLRCDPISSHATLYWYQQALGQGPEFLTYFNYEAQPDKSGLPSDRFSAERPEGSISTLTIQRTEQRDSAMYRCASSLRPLAGGSQFYNEQFFGPGTRLTVL.

The chain employs TRBV7-6 and TRBJ2-2; 8 bases line up with TRBD2. The CDR3 is 15 amino acids. Germline CDR1 reads SGHVS; CDR2 reads FNYEAQ. Trimming at V came to 5 bases and at J to 8 bases, leaving 10 bases not matched to a gene. CDR3 loop: CASSQTSDSVGELFF. The CDR3 bases are TGTGCCAGCAGCCAGACTAGCGACTCTGTAGGGGAGCTGTTTTTT.

This chain links TRBV19 with TRBJ1-1, with D uncertain. Germline CDR1 and CDR2: LNHDA and SQIVND (reference sequence). V was shortened by 3 bases and J by 1 base, with 3 bases between the two germline ends. This CDR3 has 12 residues. CDR3 sequence: CASSIENTEAFF. The CDR3 region has the DNA TGTGCCAGTAGTATTGAGAACACTGAAGCTTTCTTT.

This chain links TRBV27 with TRBJ1-1; D unresolved. This CDR3 is 13 amino acids long. Trimming took 1 base from V and 3 from J, leaving 6 bases between them. Germline CDR1 is MNHEY and CDR2 is SMNVEV (reference sequence). Here the CDR3 DNA reads TGTGCCAGCAGTTTATGGGGAGACACTGAAGCTTTCTTT. Residues: CASSLWGDTEAFF.

The rearrangement joins TRBV7-2 to TRBJ1-2; TRBD1 might be the D (5 bases). CDR1 is SGHTA and CDR2 is FQGNSA in the germline V gene. This CDR3 spans 13 amino acids. V lost 5 bases and J lost 4, with 11 bases in between. CDR3 in amino acids: CASSAQVSYGYTF. As DNA, the CDR3 is TGTGCCAGCAGCGCACAGGTTTCCTATGGCTACACCTTC.

The chain uses TRBV19 and TRBJ1-2; D unclear. V gave up 7 bases and J gave up 4 bases, with 19 bases separating them. The CDR3 length is 15 residues. Germline V gives CDR1 LNHDA, CDR2 SQIVND (reference sequence). The CDR3 DNA reads as TGTGCCAGTACCCCGGGCCAGTCCGGACTCTATGGCTACACCTTC. The encoded protein is CASTPGQSGLYGYTF. The full variable domain, rest sourced from reference TRBV19 and TRBJ1-2, is DGGITQSPKYLFRKEGQNVTLSCEQNLNHDAMYWYRQDPGQGLRLIYYSQIVNDFQKGDIAEGYSVSREKKESFPLTVTSAQKNPTAFYLCASTPGQSGLYGYTFGSGTRLTVV.

The V call is TRBV19, the J call TRBJ1-1; the D gene is possibly TRBD1 (5 bases). The CDR3 is 12 amino acids. Between the trimmed V and J ends, which lost 2 bases and 7 bases, there was a span of 8 bases. Germline CDR1 is LNHDA and CDR2 is SQIVND (reference sequence). The CDR3 region has the DNA TGTGCCAGTAGTATAATGGGGGATGAAGCTTTCTTT. Translating it yields CASSIMGDEAFF.

The chain carries TRBV20-1 and TRBJ1-4, with unresolved D. Germline CDR1 reads DFQATT; CDR2 reads SNEGSKA (reference sequence). Trimming stripped 3 bases from V and 8 bases from J, with 7 bases between. The CDR3 is made up of 11 amino acids. CDR3 DNA sequence: TGCAGTGCTAGGGCCGGGGAAAAACTGTTTTTT. Translation: CSARAGEKLFF.

The J gene is TRBJ2-7, the V gene TRBV2, with 11 nucleotides matching TRBD2. The V and J ends lost 6 bases and 4 bases, in that order; junction bases with no gene match: 5. The CDR3 loop spans 14 amino acids. Germline V gene lookup returns CDR1 SNHLY and CDR2 FYNNEI. The CDR3 DNA reads as TGTGCCAGCAGGCTGGGACTAGCGGCATACGAGCAGTACTTC. This encodes CASRLGLAAYEQYF.

This clone was found a few times. The chain combines TRBV19 with TRBJ1-5, with a weak D call TRBD1 (6 bases). Germline V gives CDR1 LNHDA, CDR2 SQIVND (reference sequence). V dropped 6 bases and J dropped 5 bases, with 23 bases sitting between them. The CDR3 spans 17 residues. This CDR3 reads CASSQYPLARGDQPQHF. In nucleotides, the CDR3 is TGTGCCAGTAGCCAATACCCCCTGGCCAGGGGTGATCAGCCCCAGCATTTT.

The chain combines TRBV6-5 with TRBJ1-6; D gene ambiguous. The CDR3 runs to 12 residues. V was pared by 6 bases and J by 6 bases, with 6 bases between. Germline V lookup: CDR1 MNHEY, CDR2 SVGAGI. The CDR3 here is CASRTVNSPLHF. CDR3 sequence (DNA): TGTGCCAGCAGAACAGTTAATTCACCCCTCCACTTT.

This chain uses TRBV11-2 with TRBJ1-6; tentative D call: TRBD1 (5 bases). This CDR3 contains 13 residues. Germline V gene lookup returns CDR1 SGHAT and CDR2 FQNNGV. V was clipped by 4 bases and J by 11 bases, with 12 bases between them. CDR3: CASSSASGPPLHF. For the CDR3, the DNA is TGTGCCAGCAGCTCCGCCTCAGGGCCACCCCTCCACTTT.

This clone has only one observation. The V gene is TRBV19, the J gene TRBJ1-1, with a possible D match to TRBD1 (5 bases). The CDR3 sequence is 14 residues long. In germline, CDR1 is LNHDA, CDR2 SQIVND (reference sequence). Trimming took 7 bases from V and 1 from J, leaving 13 bases between them. CDR3 sequence: CASIAVDRNTEAFF. The CDR3 nucleotides are TGTGCCAGTATCGCGGTCGACAGGAACACTGAAGCTTTCTTT.

This clone was picked up a small number of times. This rearrangement joins TRBV27 to TRBJ2-3, with a weak D call TRBD1 (6 bases). The ends were cut back, 5 bases at V and 2 bases at J, with 11 bases in the middle. This CDR3 has 14 residues. Germline CDR1 and CDR2: MNHEY and SMNVEV (reference sequence). In DNA form, the CDR3 reads TGTGCCAGCAGTCGACAGGTCCCCACAGATACGCAGTATTTT. This translates into CASSRQVPTDTQYF.

The gene calls are TRBV30 and TRBJ1-5; TRBD1 might be the D (5 bases). The CDR3 consists of 14 residues. CDR1 is GTSNPN, CDR2 SVGIG, per germline (reference sequence). The V end was cut by 5 bases, the J end by 1 base, with 12 bases between. As DNA, the CDR3 is TGTGCCTGGGGTCCGGGGGGAAGCAATCAGCCCCAGCATTTT. It encodes CAWGPGGSNQPQHF. The full variable domain, rest sourced from reference TRBV30 and TRBJ1-5, is SQTIHQWPATLVQPVGSPLSLECTVEGTSNPNLYWYRQAAGRGLQLLFYSVGIGQISSEVPQNLSASRPQDRQFILSSKKLLLSDSGFYLCAWGPGGSNQPQHFGDGTRLSIL.

This chain uses TRBV30 with TRBJ2-3; 14 nucleotides agree with TRBD2. The CDR3 contains 14 residues. Trimming at V came to 3 bases and at J to 11 bases, leaving 7 bases not matched to a gene. Germline CDR1 GTSNPN, CDR2 SVGIG (reference sequence). The CDR3 bases are TGTGCCTGGAGCTATACCGGGACTAGCGGGAGGCAGTATTTT. As protein: CAWSYTGTSGRQYF.

This clone came up a few times. V is TRBV6-1 and J is TRBJ1-6; 7 bases align to TRBD1. Germline V gene data show CDR1 as MNHNS and CDR2 as SASEGT. The CDR3 is 15 residues long. The J segment lost 9 bases and the V segment lost 1 base, leaving 6 bases of the junction unmatched. CDR3 nucleotides: TGTGCCAGCAGTGAAGGACAGGGAAATAGTTCACCCCTCCACTTT. This sequence encodes CASSEGQGNSSPLHF.

This sequence joins TRBV30 and TRBJ2-5, with 8 bases fitting TRBD2. Germline trimming cut 8 bases from V and 4 bases from J; bases unmatched to any gene: 3. Germline CDR1 GTSNPN, CDR2 SVGIG (reference sequence). This CDR3 has 11 residues. The CDR3 protein is CAHGGAETQYF. Written as DNA, the CDR3 is TGTGCCCACGGGGGGGCAGAGACCCAGTACTTC.

Here the CDR3 reads CASQAEAGLNSPLHF. DNA for the CDR3: TGTGCCAGTCAGGCAGAGGCAGGGCTAAATTCACCCCTCCACTTT. The rearrangement links TRBV9 to TRBJ1-6; D perhaps matches TRBD1 (5 bases). Germline V lookup: CDR1 SGDLS, CDR2 YYNGEE. Trimming left V 8 bases short and J 7 bases short, with 19 bases between. The CDR3 is 15 residues long.

This chain connects TRBV5-6 to TRBJ2-7; D gene uncertain. The CDR3 extends over 11 amino acids. Between the trimmed V and J ends, which lost 2 bases and 5 bases, there was a span of 5 bases. In germline, CDR1 is SGHDT, CDR2 YYEEEE. The CDR3 DNA sequence: TGTGCCAGCAGCTTAGTAGACGAGCAGTACTTC. Its translation: CASSLVDEQYF.

The sample holds one count of this clone. The rearrangement links TRBV10-3 to TRBJ2-7; D gene unclear. This CDR3 comprises 12 residues. With 5 bases removed from V and 4 bases from J, the gap between germline ends came to 9 bases. The germline V gene has CDR1 ENHRY and CDR2 SYGVKD. CDR3 protein: CAISLNRYEQYF. In nucleotides, the CDR3 is TGTGCCATCAGTCTCAATCGGTACGAGCAGTACTTC.

The chain has TRBV7-9 and TRBJ1-5; D remains ambiguous. Looked up from germline, CDR1 is SEHNR and CDR2 is FQNEAQ (reference sequence). This CDR3 comprises 15 residues. The V end lost 1 base, the J end lost 1 base, and 8 bases lay between the germline ends. CDR3 sequence: CASSLGTQSNQPQHF. CDR3 in DNA: TGTGCCAGCAGCTTAGGTACCCAGAGCAATCAGCCCCAGCATTTT.

This sequence joins TRBV5-5 and TRBJ2-7; 13 positions match TRBD2. Germline loops: CDR1 SGHKS, CDR2 YYEKEE (reference sequence). The CDR3 loop spans 15 amino acids. V trimming: 3 bases; J trimming: 0 bases; junction bases outside the gene matches: 0. The CDR3 bases are TGTGCCAGCAGCTGGACTAGCGGGAGCTCCTACGAGCAGTACTTC. Translating gives CASSWTSGSSYEQYF.

For this clone: One end of the junction fails to match germline, which may point to a read error. The chain joins TRBV7-7 to TRBJ2-5; TRBD2 matches at 7 bases. The CDR3 is made up of 15 amino acids. Germline CDR1 SSHAT, CDR2 FNYEAQ (reference sequence). The CDR3 DNA reads as TGTGCTAGCAGCTCAGGCTCCGGGACTATGGGGACCCAGTACTTC. It specifies CASSSGSGTMGTQYF. The full variable domain, completed using reference TRBV7-7 and TRBJ2-5, is GAGVSQSPRYKVTKRGQDVTLRCDPISSHATLYWYQQALGQGPEFLTYFNYEAQPDKSGLPSDRFSAERPEGSISTLTIQRTEQRDSAMYRCASSSGSGTMGTQYFGPGTRLLVL.